Following are 9 T cell receptor beta chains from one sample sequenced in a study of regulatory T cells in long-lasting Graves disease. Arm-PCR of CDR3 regions and iRepertoire HTBI primers were the basis on which TCR beta libraries were built. One entry per CDR3 protein, called by TCRdb with MiXCR from the multiplex PCR reads. The sample includes roughly 360,000 distinct CDR3 sequences, over 9.5% of them seen just once. Stated time point: newly diagnosed GD, antithyroid drugs for less than 3 months. PBMC-extracted RNA yielded the TCR library. In addition, the sample was reused for a study of T cells in Graves' hyperthyroidism and ophthalmopathy.

Here the sequenced sample was peripheral blood mononuclear cells (PBMCs), taken at new diagnosis, from a patient treated with antithyroid drugs. All receptors come from a woman between 18 and 30 years old with Graves disease.

This clonotype was recorded many times. This sequence joins TRBV7-2 and TRBJ1-1, with no clear D. CDR3 length equals 14 residues. Germline V gene sequence: CDR1 SGHTA, CDR2 FQGNSA. The ends were cut back, 1 base at V and 1 base at J, with 7 bases in the middle. This CDR3 reads CASSLVGENTEAFF. DNA for the CDR3: TGTGCCAGCAGCTTAGTAGGAGAGAACACTGAAGCTTTCTTT.

This clonotype came up many times. The chain has TRBV12-3 or TRBV12-4 and TRBJ1-6; D is unclear. CDR3 length: 15 amino acids. Trimming stripped 3 bases from V and 11 bases from J, with 17 bases between. As DNA, the CDR3 is TGTGCCAGCAGTTTTGAGGCGGGCCTTCGGACACCCCTCCACTTT. Translation gives CASSFEAGLRTPLHF.

This clonotype was picked up many times. The chain has TRBV7-2 and TRBJ2-1, with 10 bases aligning to TRBD2. The germline V gene has CDR1 SGHTA and CDR2 FQGNSA. The ends lost 5 bases at V and 4 bases at J; junction bases unmatched: 14. The CDR3 extends over 18 amino acids. CDR3 sequence (DNA): TGTGCCAGCAGCCCGATACCTAGCGGGGGTCCCCTATACAATGAGCAGTTCTTC. Translating gives CASSPIPSGGPLYNEQFF. Supplemented by reference TRBV7-2 and TRBJ2-1, the full variable domain reads GAGVSQSPSNKVTEKGKDVELRCDPISGHTALYWYRQSLGQGLEFLIYFQGNSAPDKSGLPSDRFSAERTGGSVSTLTIQRTQQEDSAVYLCASSPIPSGGPLYNEQFFGPGTRLTVL.

This clonotype was picked up many times. The rearrangement uses TRBV7-2 and TRBJ2-5; unclear D gene. The CDR3 extends over 14 amino acids. V was trimmed by 1 base and J by 3 bases, leaving 9 bases between them. CDR1 and CDR2 from the germline V gene are SGHTA and FQGNSA. The CDR3 protein is CASSLGVIKETQYF. In DNA, the CDR3 is TGTGCCAGCAGCTTAGGGGTCATAAAAGAGACCCAGTACTTC.

The chain is built from TRBV19 and TRBJ2-2, with a tentative D call TRBD2 (6 bases). V dropped 8 bases and J dropped 4 bases, with 20 bases sitting between them. There are 16 residues in the CDR3. Per germline, CDR1 LNHDA and CDR2 SQIVND (reference sequence). Here the CDR3 reads CASGLLAVWGTGELFF. In DNA form, the CDR3 reads TGTGCCAGTGGACTACTAGCCGTTTGGGGCACCGGGGAGCTGTTTTTT.

This clonotype was recorded at least ten times. The gene calls are TRBV3-1 and TRBJ2-3; 11 positions agree with TRBD2. Germline V gene lookup returns CDR1 LGHDT and CDR2 YNNKEL (reference sequence). This CDR3 comprises 14 residues. The J segment lost 5 bases and the V segment lost 8 bases, leaving 6 bases of the junction unmatched. The CDR3 is CASSGLADGDTQYF. The CDR3 DNA is TGTGCCAGCTCGGGACTAGCGGATGGAGATACGCAGTATTTT.

This clonotype was seen at least ten times. The chain carries TRBV12-3 or TRBV12-4 and TRBJ1-5; a weak D match, TRBD1 (6 bases). The germline V and J ends were trimmed by 0 bases and 6 bases, with 21 bases remaining between them. There are 18 residues in the CDR3. Written as DNA, the CDR3 is TGTGCCAGCAGTTTAGCGCGATTTAGCGGGGGCGACGGTCAGCCCCAGCATTTT. Translated, it gives CASSLARFSGGDGQPQHF.

Concerning this clonotype: Since a much larger clone is just one base distant, this may be a read error. The chain joins TRBV2 to TRBJ2-1; no reliable D call. Germline CDR1 and CDR2: SNHLY and FYNNEI. The CDR3 loop spans 13 amino acids. The chain's CDR3 is CVSSVGYGGEQFF. CDR3 coding DNA: TGTGTCAGCAGTGTTGGATACGGTGGTGAGCAGTTCTTC.

This clonotype was picked up many times. The J gene is TRBJ2-3, the V gene TRBV5-1; no clear D. Between the trimmed V and J ends, which lost 1 base and 0 bases, there was a span of 6 bases. CDR1 and CDR2 (germline): SGHRS, YFSETQ. This CDR3 is built from 14 residues. CDR3 sequence (DNA): TGCGCCAGCAGCTTGACTTCCAGCACAGATACGCAGTATTTT. It yields the protein CASSLTSSTDTQYF.